The rows below give T cell receptor beta chains drawn from one sample of a study of CD8+ T cells in alopecia areata. Data came from immunoSEQ multiplex PCR; TCRdb stores just in-frame clones and leaves some out. The sample contains tens of thousands of clones, about 70% of which appear only once. The sample consisted of CD8+ T cells sorted from blood, taken at week 44, from a patient treated with tofacitinib. The receptors originated from a human donor with alopecia areata. CDR3s include the opening cysteine and the closing phenylalanine or tryptophan. Fields, in order: V gene, D gene, J gene, clone size, CDR3 length, CDR3 DNA, CDR3 protein. The D gene is left open where the match is weak. Clone size is not always given. Where it is, it says once, few, many or a class for expanded clones.

v_call: TRBV6-5; d_call: TRBD2; j_call: TRBJ2-3; clone_size: .; cdr3_length: 15; cdr3_nt: TGTGCCAGCAGTTATAAGCGGGGAGGCACAGATACGCAGTATTTT; cdr3_aa: CASSYKRGGTDTQYF
v_call: TRBV6-5; d_call: .; j_call: TRBJ1-1; clone_size: .; cdr3_length: 13; cdr3_nt: TGTGCCAGCAGTTATAACTCGGTGACTGAAGCTTTCTTT; cdr3_aa: CASSYNSVTEAFF
v_call: TRBV4-1; d_call: TRBD1; j_call: TRBJ1-1; clone_size: .; cdr3_length: 12; cdr3_nt: TGCGCCAGCAGCCCCGGGACAGATGAAGCTTTCTTT; cdr3_aa: CASSPGTDEAFF
v_call: TRBV6-6; d_call: .; j_call: TRBJ1-2; clone_size: .; cdr3_length: 14; cdr3_nt: TGTGCCAGCAGTTTACTACAGGGCTTGGATGGCTACACCTTC; cdr3_aa: CASSLLQGLDGYTF
v_call: TRBV13; d_call: .; j_call: TRBJ1-4; clone_size: few; cdr3_length: 14; cdr3_nt: TGTGCCAGCAGCTTAGCGGAGACAGGAGGAAAACTGTTTTTT; cdr3_aa: CASSLAETGGKLFF
v_call: TRBV27; d_call: TRBD2; j_call: TRBJ2-7; clone_size: once; cdr3_length: 14; cdr3_nt: TGTGCCAGCAGTTTAAGCGGGGGGGCCGGGGAGCAGTACTTC; cdr3_aa: CASSLSGGAGEQYF
v_call: TRBV9; d_call: TRBD2; j_call: TRBJ2-2; clone_size: .; cdr3_length: 18; cdr3_nt: TGTGCCAGCAGCGTAACTGGACGGGGAGGGTGGAACACCGGGGAGCTGTTTTTT; cdr3_aa: CASSVTGRGGWNTGELFF
v_call: TRBV6-1; d_call: TRBD1; j_call: TRBJ1-1; clone_size: few; cdr3_length: 15; cdr3_nt: TGTGCCAGCAGTCCCTTTGACAGGGAAGAGGATGAAGCTTTCTTT; cdr3_aa: CASSPFDREEDEAFF
v_call: TRBV4-3; d_call: TRBD2; j_call: TRBJ2-5; clone_size: .; cdr3_length: 14; cdr3_nt: TGCGCCAGCAGCCAAGACCGGGGGGAGGAGACCCAGTACTTC; cdr3_aa: CASSQDRGEETQYF
v_call: TRBV15; d_call: .; j_call: TRBJ1-5; clone_size: .; cdr3_length: 17; cdr3_nt: TGTGCCACCAGCAGAGTCCCGGCGGACTATAGCAATCAGCCCCAGCATTTT; cdr3_aa: CATSRVPADYSNQPQHF
v_call: TRBV7-9; d_call: .; j_call: TRBJ2-5; clone_size: .; cdr3_length: 13; cdr3_nt: TGTGCCAGCAGCCTGGGCGGGGAAGAGACCCAGTACTTC; cdr3_aa: CASSLGGEETQYF